The 24 T cell receptor beta chains in this list originate from one sample, sequenced in a study of post-analysis software for immune sequencing data. Broader study findings: Relative to controls, patients had five TRBV segments at higher frequency, with TRBV5-6, TRBV5-1 and TRBV20-1 among these.

These TCRs' antigens remain unknown. Unique molecular identifiers had been added to the TCR beta cDNA libraries. TCRdb reprocessed the PCR reads via MiXCR and lists one record per CDR3 protein. The data show more than 450,000 distinct CDR3 sequences, roughly 45% seen once. Sequencing input: blood. The receptors here all came from a girl between 5 and 17 years old with multiple sclerosis.

The chain employs TRBV20-1 and TRBJ2-3; 7 bases are shared with TRBD1. CDR3 length: 16 amino acids. From germline, CDR1 is DFQATT and CDR2 SNEGSKA (reference sequence). V shed 2 bases, J shed 0 bases, and the junction held 8 bases outside the gene matches. CDR3 in amino acids: CSARSWTGPSTDTQYF. CDR3 sequence (DNA): TGCAGTGCTAGATCGTGGACAGGTCCAAGCACAGATACGCAGTATTTT.

This clonotype occurred a few times. The rearrangement links TRBV2 to TRBJ2-1; the match to TRBD2 covers 11 bases. Germline loops: CDR1 SNHLY, CDR2 FYNNEI. V shed 4 bases, J shed 4 bases, and the junction held 12 bases outside the gene matches. The length of the CDR3 is 18 residues. CDR3 nucleotides: TGTGCCAGCAGTGCCGCCGGGACAGGACTAGCGGGTTACAATGAGCAGTTCTTC. Translating it yields CASSAAGTGLAGYNEQFF. Full variable domain (outside the CDR3, taken from reference TRBV2 and TRBJ2-1): EPEVTQTPSHQVTQMGQEVILRCVPISNHLYFYWYRQILGQKVEFLVSFYNNEISEKSEIFDDQFSVERPDGSNFTLKIRSTKLEDSAMYFCASSAAGTGLAGYNEQFFGPGTRLTVL.

This clonotype was detected a few times. The chain employs TRBV5-1 and TRBJ2-5, with 14 positions matching TRBD2. Germline CDR1 SGHRS, CDR2 YFSETQ. This CDR3 has 16 residues. After removal of 4 bases from V and 5 bases from J, the junction contained 7 bases not matched to a gene. CDR3 region: CASSTPRTSGGETQYF. The CDR3 DNA is TGCGCCAGCAGCACACCCAGGACTAGCGGGGGGGAGACCCAGTACTTC.

This clonotype has just a few counts. The chain carries TRBV12-3 or TRBV12-4 and TRBJ2-7, with a tentative D call TRBD1 (6 bases). V lost 1 base, J lost 3 bases, and 10 bases lay in between. This CDR3 contains 14 residues. The CDR3 DNA sequence: TGTGCCAGCAGTTTAGTGGGGGCGGTCTACGAGCAGTACTTC. It yields the protein CASSLVGAVYEQYF.

This clonotype came up a few times. This sequence joins TRBV11-2 and TRBJ2-4, with D uncertain. Germline lookup yields CDR1 SGHAT and CDR2 FQNNGV. Trimming left V 0 bases short and J 12 bases short, with 15 bases between. The CDR3 totals 14 residues. In DNA, the CDR3 is TGTGCCAGCAGCTTAGATCCTGGGTTATCCACTCAGTACTTC. It translates to CASSLDPGLSTQYF.

In this sample, this clonotype turned up a few times. The chain joins TRBV5-6 to TRBJ2-6; 7 positions agree with TRBD1. Germline assignment: CDR1 SGHDT and CDR2 YYEEEE. CDR3 length: 20 residues. V lost 0 bases, J lost 0 bases, and 12 bases stayed unmatched. DNA of the CDR3: TGTGCCAGCAGCTTGGCCTACGTGACAGGGATGATCTCTGGGGCCAACGTCCTGACTTTC. It codes for CASSLAYVTGMISGANVLTF. The full variable domain, in which reference TRBV5-6 and TRBJ2-6 provide the parts outside the CDR3, is DAGVTQSPTHLIKTRGQQVTLRCSPKSGHDTVSWYQQALGQGPQFIFQYYEEEERQRGNFPDRFSGHQFPNYSSELNVNALLLGDSALYLCASSLAYVTGMISGANVLTFGAGSRLTVL.

This clonotype has a handful of counts. V and J are TRBV7-8 and TRBJ1-1; 8 bases are shared with TRBD1. The V segment lost 3 bases and the J segment 1 base; nucleotides outside the gene matches: 7. Per the germline V gene, CDR1 is SGHVS and CDR2 is FQNEAQ. This CDR3 has 16 residues. The DNA of the CDR3 is TGTGCCAGCAGCTTGGAGTGGACAGGGCGGAACACTGAAGCTTTCTTT. Translation: CASSLEWTGRNTEAFF.

The chain combines TRBV12-3 or TRBV12-4 with TRBJ2-4, with D unresolved. Deletions cut 4 bases from V and 3 bases from J, with 7 bases between. The CDR3 has 13 amino acids. The chain's CDR3 is CASSSNDKNIQYF. CDR3 DNA: TGTGCCAGCAGTTCGAATGACAAAAACATTCAGTACTTC.

The chain recombines TRBV6-5 with TRBJ2-1, with D tentatively TRBD1 (6 bases). The germline gives CDR1 MNHEY, CDR2 SVGAGI. CDR3 length equals 14 residues. V was pared by 5 bases and J by 4 bases, with 12 bases between. CDR3 sequence (DNA): TGTGCCAGCAGTCGATCAGGGGTTTACAATGAGCAGTTCTTC. Translated, it gives CASSRSGVYNEQFF.

This chain uses TRBV20-1 with TRBJ2-1; 7 nucleotides agree with TRBD1. Unmatched junction bases numbered 4, after V lost 2 bases and J lost 6 bases. The CDR3 has 13 amino acids. Per germline, CDR1 DFQATT and CDR2 SNEGSKA (reference sequence). The CDR3: CSARRDSPNEQFF. CDR3 sequence (DNA): TGCAGTGCTAGACGGGACAGCCCCAATGAGCAGTTCTTC.

The V call is TRBV7-9, the J call TRBJ2-1; D not resolved. The CDR3 has 14 amino acids. CDR1 and CDR2 from the germline V gene are SEHNR and FQNEAQ (reference sequence). The V end lost 1 base, the J end lost 10 bases, and 14 bases lay between the germline ends. The CDR3 DNA reads TGTGCCAGCAGCTTAGATTCACCCCAAGGGGAGCAGTTCTTC. It codes for CASSLDSPQGEQFF.

J is TRBJ2-2 and V is TRBV7-6; possibly TRBD1 or TRBD2 for D (5 bases each). The V gene lost 0 bases and the J gene lost 2 bases, with 16 bases spanning the gap. The germline gives CDR1 SGHVS, CDR2 FNYEAQ. The CDR3 has 18 amino acids. The CDR3 loop reads CASSLALFLGTNTGELFF. The CDR3 bases are TGTGCCAGCAGCTTAGCGCTGTTCCTAGGGACCAACACCGGGGAGCTGTTTTTT. The full variable domain, completed using reference TRBV7-6 and TRBJ2-2, is GAGVSQSPRYKVTKRGQDVALRCDPISGHVSLYWYRQALGQGPEFLTYFNYEAQQDKSGLPNDRFSAERPEGSISTLTIQRTEQRDSAMYRCASSLALFLGTNTGELFFGEGSRLTVL.

The chain carries TRBV4-1 and TRBJ2-3; D perhaps matches TRBD2 (6 bases). The germline V gene encodes CDR1 MGHRA and CDR2 YSYEKL. V was cut by 2 bases and J by 0 bases, with 9 bases left in between. The CDR3 covers 15 residues. The CDR3 DNA is TGCGCCAGCAGCCAATGGAGCGGGAGCACAGATACGCAGTATTTT. It translates to CASSQWSGSTDTQYF.

The table lists this clonotype with a few counts. The V gene is TRBV10-3, the J gene TRBJ2-7; 8 bases are shared with TRBD2. With V trimmed by 8 bases and J by 0 bases, 9 bases remained unmatched. CDR1 and CDR2 (germline): ENHRY, SYGVKD. The CDR3 contains 15 residues. In DNA, the CDR3 is TGTGCCATCGGCGTGCGGCGGGGGGACTCCTACGAGCAGTACTTC. Translation gives CAIGVRRGDSYEQYF.

This chain joins TRBV7-8 and TRBJ2-1; TRBD2 matches 15 bases. With V trimmed by 4 bases and J by 7 bases, 14 bases remained unmatched. The CDR3 length is 19 residues. Per germline, CDR1 SGHVS and CDR2 FQNEAQ. The CDR3 DNA reads TGTGCCAGCAGCTACCCTCAGGAGGGACTAGCGGGAGGAAGGAATGAGCAGTTCTTC. Translating it yields CASSYPQEGLAGGRNEQFF.

The chain carries TRBV24-1 and TRBJ2-1, with 12 bases matching TRBD2. Germline lookup yields CDR1 KGHDR and CDR2 SFDVKD. V shed 5 bases, J shed 5 bases, and the junction held 18 bases outside the gene matches. CDR3 length equals 20 residues. The CDR3 coding sequence is TGTGCCACCAGTGCCTCTATGGGACTAGCGGGCCTCTCTGTGGACAATGAGCAGTTCTTC. Protein sequence: CATSASMGLAGLSVDNEQFF.

This sequence joins TRBV6-5 and TRBJ1-2; 11 positions match TRBD1. Germline lookup yields CDR1 MNHEY and CDR2 SVGAGI. CDR3 length: 14 amino acids. V gave up 4 bases and J gave up 7 bases; unmatched junction bases: 5. CDR3 loop: CASSLGQGVFGYTF. The CDR3 DNA reads as TGTGCCAGCAGTTTGGGACAGGGGGTGTTTGGCTACACCTTC.

The gene calls are TRBV2 and TRBJ2-3, with 7 bases matching TRBD2. The CDR3 spans 14 residues. Germline V gene data show CDR1 as SNHLY and CDR2 as FYNNEI. The junction had 7 bases not matched to a gene; V was cut back by 8 bases and J by 2 bases. This CDR3 is CASRGGSNTDTQYF. Here the CDR3 DNA reads TGTGCCAGCCGCGGCGGGAGTAACACAGATACGCAGTATTTT.

As to this clonotype: A much larger clone is a single base away; this may be a read error. V usage is TRBV7-2 and J usage is TRBJ2-5; 12 bases map to TRBD2. The CDR3 runs to 21 residues. The V gene end was trimmed by 0 bases and the J gene end by 11 bases; junction bases not matched to a gene: 25. Germline V lookup: CDR1 SGHTA, CDR2 FQGNSA. CDR3 nucleotides: TGTGCCAGCAGCTTAGCGCGGCTCCGGACTAGCGGGACCCGTTCGGGTAATGAGCAGTACTTC. It codes for CASSLARLRTSGTRSGNEQYF. The full variable domain, rest sourced from reference TRBV7-2 and TRBJ2-5, is GAGVSQSPSNKVTEKGKDVELRCDPISGHTALYWYRQSLGQGLEFLIYFQGNSAPDKSGLPSDRFSAERTGGSVSTLTIQRTQQEDSAVYLCASSLARLRTSGTRSGNEQYFGPGTRLLVL.

The V gene is TRBV10-3, the J gene TRBJ1-6; D gene unclear. CDR3 size: 17 residues. Trimming left V 0 bases short and J 10 bases short, with 19 bases between. Germline V CDR1 and CDR2: ENHRY, SYGVKD. The CDR3 DNA reads TGTGCCATCAGTGAGTCGATGGGGTTCATCGGGCAATCACCCCTCCACTTT. Protein: CAISESMGFIGQSPLHF.

This chain uses TRBV7-9 with TRBJ1-1; TRBD1 matches at 7 bases. The trim removed 2 bases at V and 1 base at J, leaving 4 bases unmatched. The germline gives CDR1 SEHNR, CDR2 FQNEAQ (reference sequence). This CDR3 spans 15 amino acids. The CDR3 is CASSLKGARNTEAFF. CDR3 in DNA: TGTGCCAGCAGCTTAAAGGGGGCTCGGAACACTGAAGCTTTCTTT. The full variable domain, rest sourced from reference TRBV7-9 and TRBJ1-1, is DTGVSQNPRHKITKRGQNVTFRCDPISEHNRLYWYRQTLGQGPEFLTYFQNEAQLEKSRLLSDRFSAERPKGSFSTLEIQRTEQGDSAMYLCASSLKGARNTEAFFGQGTRLTVV.

The V call is TRBV20-1, the J call TRBJ1-2, with TRBD1 identical over 7 bases. The CDR3 sequence is 15 residues long. After removal of 3 bases from V and 8 bases from J, the junction contained 15 bases not matched to a gene. Germline CDR1 DFQATT, CDR2 SNEGSKA (reference sequence). The DNA for the CDR3 is TGCAGTGCTAGCCCCACCTCCGACAGGGTTGGCGGCTACACCTTC. It specifies CSASPTSDRVGGYTF.

For the CDR3, the DNA is TGCAGTGCTAGAGATCCTCTAGCGGGGGGGCCGTCGCAAGAGACCCAGTACTTC. It yields the protein CSARDPLAGGPSQETQYF. The V and J genes are TRBV20-1 and TRBJ2-5; 12 bases are a match to TRBD2. Germline CDR1 DFQATT, CDR2 SNEGSKA (reference sequence). CDR3 length: 18 residues. The V and J ends lost 0 bases and 2 bases, in that order; junction bases with no gene match: 10.

This clonotype was recorded a few times. The chain has TRBV3-1 and TRBJ1-1; 7 bases align to TRBD1. Germline CDR1 is LGHDT and CDR2 is YNNKEL (reference sequence). V dropped 0 bases and J dropped 5; count of bases not matched to a gene: 6. This CDR3 has 15 amino acids. As DNA, the CDR3 is TGTGCCAGCAGCCAAGATTTGTCGACAGGGACTGAAGCTTTCTTT. It translates to CASSQDLSTGTEAFF.